This T cell receptor (beta chain) was obtained from a study of T-cell memory formation after mild COVID-19. Study in general: Clusters were largely donor specific. Study outcomes and limitations: Contracting clones localized mainly to CM and EM when CD4+ and mainly to EMRA when CD8+. Cross-reactive memory apparently joined, as some responding clones appeared in pre-infection memory.

Notes on this clonotype: Its specificity is unknown.

Libraries for TCRalpha and TCRbeta carried sample barcodes and unique molecular identifiers via 5'RACE. TCRdb redid the calling of the 5' RACE reads with MiXCR, one entry per CDR3 protein. This sample has about 50,000 distinct CDR3 sequences, with around 7.2% found just once. This CDR3 spans 15 amino acids. Trimming left V 0 bases short and J 2 bases short, with 10 bases between. CDR1 is LNHNV, CDR2 YYDKDF, per germline (reference sequence). The V and J genes are TRBV15 and TRBJ2-5; a possible D gene is TRBD2 (5 bases). The sample taken for sequencing was PBMCs or a T cell subset sorted from them (not recorded which). The source is a man younger than 35 who had mild COVID-19 (a few samples of this study predate the infection). Cell type and time point are not known. CDR3 DNA sequence: TGTGCCACCAGCAGAGATACTGGAGGTCAAGAGACCCAGTACTTC. It specifies CATSRDTGGQETQYF.